The 30 T cell receptor beta chains listed next were all sequenced from one sample in a study of cytomegalovirus exposure and HLA in healthy donors. The PCR ran on 60 Vbeta and 13 Jbeta primers. Profiling relied on immunoSEQ multiplex PCR, and the TCRdb table lists in-frame clones only, not all of them. There are over 75,000 clones in the sample; around nine tenths occur only once, and 9.2% lies in the top ten. The sample consisted of PBMCs. Every receptor here comes from a man in his thirties or forties in good health and CMV-seropositive.

The chain recombines TRBV5-4 with TRBJ2-1; 11 bases line up with TRBD1. This CDR3 spans 17 amino acids. Germline V gene data show CDR1 as SGHNT and CDR2 as YYREEE (reference sequence). Trimming cost V 4 bases and J 9 bases; bases outside gene matches: 15. As DNA, the CDR3 is TGTGCCAGCAGCCAACCCAATCCGGGACAGGGGGTGGGTGAGCAGTTCTTC. It encodes CASSQPNPGQGVGEQFF.

This rearrangement joins TRBV11-1 to TRBJ2-4; 7 bases are shared with TRBD1. V lost 1 base and J lost 5; bases outside the gene matches: 5. The CDR3 loop spans 15 amino acids. Per the germline V gene, CDR1 is SGHAT and CDR2 is FQDESV (reference sequence). In DNA, the CDR3 is TGTGCCAGCAGCTTAGTAGGTCAGGGGGAAAACATTCAGTACTTC. Protein product: CASSLVGQGENIQYF.

The J gene is TRBJ2-5, the V gene TRBV28, with a possible D match to TRBD2 (6 bases). CDR1 MDHEN and CDR2 SYDVKM come from the germline V gene. V lost 6 bases and J lost 4, with 18 bases in between. The CDR3 runs 15 residues. The CDR3 here is CASRLGGAGVETQYF. Here the CDR3 DNA reads TGTGCCAGCAGACTAGGAGGGGCGGGCGTAGAGACCCAGTACTTC.

The J gene is TRBJ1-1, the V gene TRBV5-6; D possibly corresponds to TRBD1 (5 bases). From germline, CDR1 is SGHDT and CDR2 YYEEEE. The CDR3 has 14 residues. Trimming cost V 2 bases and J 0 bases, with 8 bases left between them. The CDR3 loop reads CASSFGGMNTEAFF. As DNA, the CDR3 is TGTGCCAGCAGCTTCGGGGGGATGAACACTGAAGCTTTCTTT.

The genes are TRBV28 and TRBJ2-7, with D maybe TRBD1 (5 bases). The CDR3 extends over 13 amino acids. Trimming took off 4 bases at V and 5 bases at J, with 12 bases between the two ends. Germline CDR1 is MDHEN and CDR2 is SYDVKM. The CDR3 nucleotides are TGTGCCAGCAGTTCTTTCTGGGGCAACGAGCAGTACTTC. This encodes CASSSFWGNEQYF.

In this sample, this clone turned up once. The same CDR3 can be traced to other DNA sequences in this sample. The rearrangement joins TRBV15 to TRBJ2-1; tentative D call: TRBD2 (6 bases). The V and J ends lost 1 base and 4 bases respectively, with 14 bases between them. The CDR3 totals 16 residues. In germline, CDR1 is LNHNV, CDR2 YYDKDF (reference sequence). The chain's CDR3 is CATSRGLAGFYNEQFF. The CDR3 coding sequence is TGTGCCACCAGCAGAGGCCTGGCGGGATTTTACAATGAGCAGTTCTTC.

A word on this clone: Distinct nucleotide sequences in the sample also encode this CDR3. The chain links TRBV27 to TRBJ1-5; weak D call: TRBD1 (6 bases). This CDR3 spans 14 amino acids. Germline V gene lookup returns CDR1 MNHEY and CDR2 SMNVEV (reference sequence). With 3 bases removed from V and 4 bases from J, the gap between germline ends came to 10 bases. For the CDR3, the DNA is TGTGCCAGCAGTTTGGGGGGGCCGAATCAGCCCCAGCATTTT. This gives the protein CASSLGGPNQPQHF.

DNA for the CDR3: TGTGCCAGCAGTGTCGTGGGGGCGTCTTTCTTT. Protein product: CASSVVGASFF. The V call is TRBV2, the J call TRBJ1-1; weak D call: TRBD1 (6 bases). Trimming removed 4 bases from V and 12 bases from J, with 12 bases in between. The CDR3 consists of 11 residues. Germline V gene lookup returns CDR1 SNHLY and CDR2 FYNNEI.

This chain uses TRBV14 with TRBJ1-1, with D perhaps matching TRBD1 (5 bases). The CDR3 spans 14 residues. The V and J ends lost 2 bases and 9 bases respectively, with 16 bases between them. Germline V gene lookup returns CDR1 SGHDN and CDR2 FVKESK. CDR3 sequence: CASSQTTGISQAFF. The CDR3 coding sequence is TGTGCCAGCAGCCAAACCACAGGCATATCCCAAGCTTTCTTT.

A single count supports this clone. This rearrangement joins TRBV6-5 to TRBJ2-2; 7 bases are shared with TRBD1. The CDR3 spans 14 residues. Per the germline V gene, CDR1 is MNHEY and CDR2 is SVGAGI. The V gene end was trimmed by 6 bases and the J gene end by 1 base; junction bases not matched to a gene: 2. In nucleotides, the CDR3 is TGTGCCAGCAGCTACAGGGGGAACACCGGGGAGCTGTTTTTT. This gives the protein CASSYRGNTGELFF.

A word on this clone: A junction boundary mismatches the germline segment, possibly from a read error. This chain joins TRBV7-9 and TRBJ2-5; D gene ambiguous. This CDR3 region has 13 residues. Germline V lookup: CDR1 SEHNR, CDR2 FQNEAQ (reference sequence). CDR3 nucleotide sequence: TGTGCCAGCAGCTTATGGCCGGGTCCTACGTTGCACTTC. It encodes CASSLWPGPTLHF.

V gene TRBV6-4 combines with J gene TRBJ2-1; 11 bases fit TRBD2. Per germline, CDR1 MRHNA and CDR2 SNTAGT. This CDR3 contains 15 residues. Trimming cost V 5 bases and J 5 bases; bases outside gene matches: 5. The CDR3, as DNA: TGTGCCAGCAGTAGAGGGACTAGCGGAAACAATGAGCAGTTCTTC. Translated, it gives CASSRGTSGNNEQFF.

This clone counts as medium-sized (0.01 to 0.1%). This chain joins TRBV27 and TRBJ2-5; a possible D gene is TRBD2 (6 bases). This CDR3 is built from 13 residues. V was shortened by 2 bases and J by 5 bases, with 9 bases between the two germline ends. The V gene's germline CDR1 is MNHEY and CDR2 SMNVEV (reference sequence). CDR3 amino acids: CASSLTSWETQYF. DNA for the CDR3: TGTGCCAGCAGTTTAACTAGCTGGGAGACCCAGTACTTC.

The rearrangement joins TRBV6-5 to TRBJ1-1; D remains unclear. CDR1 MNHEY and CDR2 SVGAGI come from the germline V gene. The CDR3 spans 14 residues. Trimming took 5 bases from V and 4 from J, leaving 14 bases between them. DNA for the CDR3: TGTGCCAGCAGTGCCATGAGTAGAACCACTGAAGCTTTCTTT. Its protein is CASSAMSRTTEAFF.

V gene TRBV11-3 combines with J gene TRBJ2-1; 7 bases fit TRBD1. CDR1 and CDR2 (germline): SGHNT, YENEEA. Trimming at V came to 0 bases and at J to 9 bases, leaving 2 bases not matched to a gene. The CDR3 totals 13 residues. The DNA of the CDR3 is TGTGCCAGCAGCTTAGAGAACAGGGGTGAGCAGTTCTTC. As protein: CASSLENRGEQFF.

The chain joins TRBV5-1 to TRBJ1-1, with TRBD1 matching over 10 bases. Germline V gene data show CDR1 as SGHRS and CDR2 as YFSETQ. The CDR3 has 15 residues. V lost 3 bases to trimming and J lost 4 bases; unmatched junction nucleotides: 6. The CDR3 is CASSSETGGVTEAFF. The CDR3 bases are TGCGCCAGCAGCTCTGAGACAGGGGGCGTCACTGAAGCTTTCTTT.

CDR3 sequence reads: CASSDRAGEDEQFF. The DNA for the CDR3 is TGTGCCAGCAGTGACCGCGCGGGGGAGGATGAGCAGTTCTTC. The rearrangement joins TRBV6-4 to TRBJ2-1; 7 bases agree with TRBD2. CDR3 length: 14 amino acids. CDR1 and CDR2 (germline): MRHNA, SNTAGT. The J segment lost 8 bases and the V segment lost 2 bases, leaving 6 bases of the junction unmatched.

The chain has TRBV2 and TRBJ2-2, with 9 nucleotides matching TRBD1. V was clipped by 6 bases and J by 7 bases; unmatched bases: 9. The CDR3 contains 15 residues. The germline CDR1 and CDR2 sequences are SNHLY and FYNNEI. DNA of the CDR3: TGTGCCAGCAGGGCCGGGACAGGGTATAACGGGGAGCTGTTTTTT. Translating it yields CASRAGTGYNGELFF.

The gene calls are TRBV6-4 and TRBJ2-1; 7 positions match TRBD1. The junction had 5 bases not matched to a gene; V was cut back by 3 bases and J by 6 bases. Per germline, CDR1 MRHNA and CDR2 SNTAGT. This CDR3 has 14 amino acids. CDR3 residues: CASSESTGVNEQFF. The CDR3 DNA is TGTGCCAGCAGTGAAAGCACAGGGGTCAATGAGCAGTTCTTC.

V and J are TRBV5-1 and TRBJ2-2, with 7 bases aligning to TRBD1. The germline V gene has CDR1 SGHRS and CDR2 YFSETQ. With 4 bases clipped from V and 6 bases from J, the junction kept 12 bases outside the gene matches. The CDR3 sequence is 16 residues long. The CDR3 region has the DNA TGCGCCAGCAGCCCGTCACCGGGACAGATATCCGGGGAGCTGTTTTTT. Amino acids: CASSPSPGQISGELFF.

The chain carries TRBV28 and TRBJ1-4; D may be TRBD1 (6 bases). This CDR3 comprises 14 residues. Germline CDR1 MDHEN, CDR2 SYDVKM. Trimming pared 5 bases from V and 5 bases from J, leaving 12 bases between. DNA for the CDR3: TGTGCCAGCAGTCGGACAGTGGAAAATGAAAAACTGTTTTTT. Residues: CASSRTVENEKLFF.

The chain couples TRBV4-1 to TRBJ2-7; TRBD2 might be the D (5 bases). The CDR3 sequence is 16 residues long. Trimming pared 0 bases from V and 3 bases from J, leaving 15 bases between. Looked up from germline, CDR1 is MGHRA and CDR2 is YSYEKL. CDR3: CASSQDSGQRSYEQYF. CDR3 DNA sequence: TGCGCCAGCAGCCAAGATTCCGGGCAGCGGAGCTACGAGCAGTACTTC.

V usage is TRBV7-8 and J usage is TRBJ2-4; a possible D gene is TRBD1 (6 bases). CDR1 is SGHVS, CDR2 FQNEAQ, per germline. V was trimmed by 5 bases and J by 0 bases, leaving 11 bases between them. CDR3 size: 15 residues. CDR3 in DNA: TGTGCCAGCAGCCTCGACAGGCTAGCCAAAAACATTCAGTACTTC. It encodes CASSLDRLAKNIQYF.

This clone came up once. This rearrangement joins TRBV5-1 to TRBJ1-6; perhaps TRBD1 as D (5 bases). CDR1 SGHRS and CDR2 YFSETQ come from the germline V gene. V was shortened by 1 base and J by 7 bases, with 9 bases between the two germline ends. The CDR3 contains 14 residues. CDR3 protein: CASSLPAGNSPLHF. The CDR3 DNA is TGCGCCAGCAGCTTGCCAGCAGGGAATTCACCCCTCCACTTT. The whole variable domain, filled in from reference TRBV5-1 and TRBJ1-6, reads KAGVTQTPRYLIKTRGQQVTLSCSPISGHRSVSWYQQTPGQGLQFLFEYFSETQRNKGNFPGRFSGRQFSNSRSEMNVSTLELGDSALYLCASSLPAGNSPLHFGNGTRLTVT.

This clone was seen a single time. The chain links TRBV9 to TRBJ2-3; TRBD1 aligns across 9 bases. This CDR3 contains 16 residues. Germline V CDR1 and CDR2: SGDLS, YYNGEE. Losses at the gene ends were 5 bases for V and 2 bases for J; bases not matched to a gene: 9. CDR3 DNA: TGTGCCAGCAGTCTCGGGACAGGGCAGTACACAGATACGCAGTATTTT. Translating it yields CASSLGTGQYTDTQYF.

The V gene is TRBV18, the J gene TRBJ1-4, with 11 bases aligning to TRBD1. The CDR3 runs to 15 residues. Germline values: CDR1 KGHSH, CDR2 LQKENI. Trimming at V came to 6 bases and at J to 5 bases, leaving 5 bases not matched to a gene. The CDR3 reads CASSPGTGGNEKLFF. CDR3 coding DNA: TGTGCCAGCTCTCCAGGGACAGGGGGGAATGAAAAACTGTTTTTT.

The V call is TRBV11-2, the J call TRBJ2-7; no definite D call. Deletions cut 0 bases from V and 1 base from J, with 10 bases between. CDR1 is SGHAT and CDR2 is FQNNGV in the germline V gene. CDR3 length: 15 residues. CDR3 amino acids: CASSLDVGKSYEQYF. The CDR3 nucleotides read TGTGCCAGCAGCTTAGACGTGGGCAAATCCTACGAGCAGTACTTC. The whole variable domain, filled in from reference TRBV11-2 and TRBJ2-7, reads EAGVAQSPRYKIIEKRQSVAFWCNPISGHATLYWYQQILGQGPKLLIQFQNNGVVDDSQLPKDRFSAERLKGVDSTLKIQPAKLEDSAVYLCASSLDVGKSYEQYFGPGTRLTVT.

J is TRBJ2-1 and V is TRBV27; TRBD2 is a possible D gene (5 bases). The CDR3 runs to 15 residues. The V end was cut by 3 bases, the J end by 0 bases, with 9 bases between. The germline CDR1 and CDR2 sequences are MNHEY and SMNVEV (reference sequence). The CDR3 region is CASSLERGSYNEQFF. The CDR3, as DNA: TGTGCCAGCAGTTTGGAACGGGGCTCCTACAATGAGCAGTTCTTC.

This clone was found once. This sequence joins TRBV7-9 and TRBJ2-7, with TRBD2 as a possible D gene (6 bases). Germline V CDR1 and CDR2: SEHNR, FQNEAQ (reference sequence). The CDR3 extends over 13 amino acids. V lost 5 bases and J lost 7, with 15 bases in between. The CDR3 reads CASSHNGGNEQYF. As DNA, the CDR3 is TGTGCCAGCAGCCATAATGGGGGGAATGAGCAGTACTTC. Supplemented by reference TRBV7-9 and TRBJ2-7, the full variable domain reads DTGVSQNPRHKITKRGQNVTFRCDPISEHNRLYWYRQTLGQGPEFLTYFQNEAQLEKSRLLSDRFSAERPKGSFSTLEIQRTEQGDSAMYLCASSHNGGNEQYFGPGTRLTVT.

The chain employs TRBV5-1 and TRBJ2-3; D is possibly TRBD2 (5 bases). The germline gives CDR1 SGHRS, CDR2 YFSETQ. The length of the CDR3 is 13 residues. V lost 6 bases, J lost 4 bases, and 12 bases lay in between. The CDR3 reads CASKAAGADTQYF. The CDR3 DNA is TGCGCCAGCAAAGCGGCGGGTGCAGATACGCAGTATTTT.